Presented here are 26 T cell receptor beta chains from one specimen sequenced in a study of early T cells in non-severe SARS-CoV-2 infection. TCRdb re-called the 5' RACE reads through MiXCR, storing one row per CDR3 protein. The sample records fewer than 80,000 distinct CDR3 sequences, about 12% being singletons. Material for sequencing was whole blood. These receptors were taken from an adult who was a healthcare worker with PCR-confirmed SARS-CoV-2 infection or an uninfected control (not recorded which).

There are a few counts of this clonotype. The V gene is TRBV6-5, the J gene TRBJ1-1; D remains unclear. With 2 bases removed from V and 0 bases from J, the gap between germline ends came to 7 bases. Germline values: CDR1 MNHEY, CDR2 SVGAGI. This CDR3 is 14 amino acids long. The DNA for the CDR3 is TGTGCCAGCAGTTACGGACCCATGAACACTGAAGCTTTCTTT. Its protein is CASSYGPMNTEAFF.

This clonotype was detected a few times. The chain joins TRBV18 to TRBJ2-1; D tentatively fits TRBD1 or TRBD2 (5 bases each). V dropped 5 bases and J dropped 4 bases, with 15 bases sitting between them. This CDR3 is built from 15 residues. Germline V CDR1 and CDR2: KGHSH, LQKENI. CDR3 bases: TGTGCCAGCTCAGGACCGGGACGCCAGTACAATGAGCAGTTCTTC. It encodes CASSGPGRQYNEQFF.

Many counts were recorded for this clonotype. The CDR3 region is CASRAGGYEQYF. The CDR3 nucleotides read TGTGCCAGCAGGGCGGGAGGGTACGAGCAGTACTTC. The V gene is TRBV7-9, the J gene TRBJ2-7; 9 bases align to TRBD2. The V and J ends lost 6 bases and 4 bases, in that order; junction bases with no gene match: 1. This CDR3 has 12 amino acids. CDR1 is SEHNR and CDR2 is FQNEAQ in the germline V gene (reference sequence).

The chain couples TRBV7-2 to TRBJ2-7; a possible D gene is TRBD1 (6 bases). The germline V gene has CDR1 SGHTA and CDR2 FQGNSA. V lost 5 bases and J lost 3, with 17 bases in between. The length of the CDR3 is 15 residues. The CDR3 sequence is CASSLGQGTIYEQYF. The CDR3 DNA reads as TGTGCCAGCAGCCTAGGCCAGGGGACAATCTACGAGCAGTACTTC.

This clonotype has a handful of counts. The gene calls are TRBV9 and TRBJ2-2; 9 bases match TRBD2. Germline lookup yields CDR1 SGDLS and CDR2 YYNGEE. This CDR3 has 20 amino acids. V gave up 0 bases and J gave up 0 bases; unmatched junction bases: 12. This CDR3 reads CASSVVQRLADESNTGELFF. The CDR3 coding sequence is TGTGCCAGCAGCGTAGTTCAGAGACTAGCGGACGAATCGAACACCGGGGAGCTGTTTTTT.

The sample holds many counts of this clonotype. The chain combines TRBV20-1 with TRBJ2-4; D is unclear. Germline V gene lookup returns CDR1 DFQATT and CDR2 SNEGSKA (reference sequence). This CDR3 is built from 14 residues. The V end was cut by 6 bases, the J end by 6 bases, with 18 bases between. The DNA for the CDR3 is TGCAGTGCCCCCCCAAATTCGGGCCCAAACATTCAGTACTTC. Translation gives CSAPPNSGPNIQYF.

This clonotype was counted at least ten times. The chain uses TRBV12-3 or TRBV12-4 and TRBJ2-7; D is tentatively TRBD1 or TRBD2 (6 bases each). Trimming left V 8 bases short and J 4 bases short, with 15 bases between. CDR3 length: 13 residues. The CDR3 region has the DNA TGTGCCAGCCGAGGGGGGCTTAAGTACGAGCAGTACTTC. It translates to CASRGGLKYEQYF.

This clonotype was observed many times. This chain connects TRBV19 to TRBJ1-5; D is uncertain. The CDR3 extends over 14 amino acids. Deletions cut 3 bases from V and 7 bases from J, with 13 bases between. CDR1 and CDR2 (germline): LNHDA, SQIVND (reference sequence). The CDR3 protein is CASSMNLEDQPQHF. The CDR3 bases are TGTGCCAGTAGTATGAATTTAGAGGACCAGCCCCAGCATTTT.

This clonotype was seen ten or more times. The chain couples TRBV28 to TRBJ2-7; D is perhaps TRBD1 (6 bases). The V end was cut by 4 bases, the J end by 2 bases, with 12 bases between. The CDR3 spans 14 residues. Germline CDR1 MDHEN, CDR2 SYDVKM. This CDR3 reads CASSSQGRTYEQYF. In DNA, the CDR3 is TGTGCCAGCAGTTCACAGGGCAGGACCTACGAGCAGTACTTC. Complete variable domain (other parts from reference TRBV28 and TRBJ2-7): DVKVTQSSRYLVKRTGEKVFLECVQDMDHENMFWYRQDPGLGLRLIYFSYDVKMKEKGDIPEGYSVSREKKERFSLILESASTNQTSMYLCASSSQGRTYEQYFGPGTRLTVT.

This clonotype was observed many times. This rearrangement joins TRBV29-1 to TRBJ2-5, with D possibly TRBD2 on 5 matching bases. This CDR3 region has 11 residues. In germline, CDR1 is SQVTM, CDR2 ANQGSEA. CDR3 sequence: CATRPGETQYF. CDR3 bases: TGCGCAACCCGGCCGGGGGAGACCCAGTACTTC.

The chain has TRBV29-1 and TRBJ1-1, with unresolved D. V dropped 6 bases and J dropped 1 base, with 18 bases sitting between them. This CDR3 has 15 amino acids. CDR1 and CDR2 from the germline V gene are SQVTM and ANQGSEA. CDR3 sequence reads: CSVDPAGGWNTEAFF. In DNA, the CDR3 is TGCAGCGTCGACCCCGCCGGTGGCTGGAACACTGAAGCTTTCTTT. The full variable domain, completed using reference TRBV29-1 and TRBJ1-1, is SAVISQKPSRDICQRGTSLTIQCQVDSQVTMMFWYRQQPGQSLTLIATANQGSEATYESGFVIDKFPISRPNLTFSTLTVSNMSPEDSSIYLCSVDPAGGWNTEAFFGQGTRLTVV.

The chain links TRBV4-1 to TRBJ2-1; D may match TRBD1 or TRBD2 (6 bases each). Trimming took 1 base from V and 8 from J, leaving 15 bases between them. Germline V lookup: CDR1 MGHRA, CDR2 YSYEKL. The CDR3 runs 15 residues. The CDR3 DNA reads TGCGCCAGCAGCCAAGTCGGGCAGGGGAGGCATGAGCAGTTCTTC. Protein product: CASSQVGQGRHEQFF.

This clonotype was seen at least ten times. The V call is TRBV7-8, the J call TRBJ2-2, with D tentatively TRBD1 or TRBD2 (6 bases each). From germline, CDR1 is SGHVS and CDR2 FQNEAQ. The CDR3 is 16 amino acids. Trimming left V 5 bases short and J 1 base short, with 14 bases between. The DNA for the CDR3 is TGTGCCAGCAGCCACAGGGCGGGAATGAACACCGGGGAGCTGTTTTTT. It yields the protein CASSHRAGMNTGELFF. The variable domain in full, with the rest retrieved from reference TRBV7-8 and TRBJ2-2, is GAGVSQSPRYKVAKRGQDVALRCDPISGHVSLFWYQQALGQGPEFLTYFQNEAQLDKSGLPSDRFFAERPEGSVSTLKIQRTQQEDSAVYLCASSHRAGMNTGELFFGEGSRLTVL.

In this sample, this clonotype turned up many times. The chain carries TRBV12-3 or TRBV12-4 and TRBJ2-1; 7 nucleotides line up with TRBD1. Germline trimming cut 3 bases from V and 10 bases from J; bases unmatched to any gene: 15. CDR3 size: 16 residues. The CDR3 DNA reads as TGTGCCAGCAGTTTCCGGACAGGAGCTTCCAATGAGGAGCAGTTCTTC. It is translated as CASSFRTGASNEEQFF.

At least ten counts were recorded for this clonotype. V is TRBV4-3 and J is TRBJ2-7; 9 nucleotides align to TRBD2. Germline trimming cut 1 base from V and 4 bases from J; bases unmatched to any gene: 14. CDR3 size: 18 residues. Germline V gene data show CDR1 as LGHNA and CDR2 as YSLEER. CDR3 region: CASSQGLLGGRGSYEQYF. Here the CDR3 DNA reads TGCGCCAGCAGCCAAGGGCTGCTTGGCGGGAGGGGTTCGTACGAGCAGTACTTC.

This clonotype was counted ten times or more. CDR3 coding DNA: TGTGCCAGCCGCGCGGGGACTAGCGTTGAGCAGTTCTTC. It is translated as CASRAGTSVEQFF. V gene TRBV3-1 combines with J gene TRBJ2-1; 10 bases match TRBD2. V gave up 8 bases and J gave up 9 bases; unmatched junction bases: 7. The CDR3 contains 13 residues. Germline CDR1 and CDR2: LGHDT and YNNKEL (reference sequence).

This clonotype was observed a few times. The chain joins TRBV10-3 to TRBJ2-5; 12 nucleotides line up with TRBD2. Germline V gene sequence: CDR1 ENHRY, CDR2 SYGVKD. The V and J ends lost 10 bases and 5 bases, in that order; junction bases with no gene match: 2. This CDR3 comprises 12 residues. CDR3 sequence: CATGTSGETQYF. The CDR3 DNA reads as TGTGCCACCGGGACTAGCGGGGAGACCCAGTACTTC.

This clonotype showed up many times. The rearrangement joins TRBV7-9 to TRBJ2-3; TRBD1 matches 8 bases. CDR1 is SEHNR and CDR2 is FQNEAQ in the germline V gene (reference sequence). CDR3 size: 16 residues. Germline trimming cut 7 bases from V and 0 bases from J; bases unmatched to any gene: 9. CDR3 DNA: TGTGCCAGCACCCCACAGGGGGGAGGTAGCACAGATACGCAGTATTTT. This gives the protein CASTPQGGGSTDTQYF. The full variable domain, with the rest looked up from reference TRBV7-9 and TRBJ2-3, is DTGVSQNPRHKITKRGQNVTFRCDPISEHNRLYWYRQTLGQGPEFLTYFQNEAQLEKSRLLSDRFSAERPKGSFSTLEIQRTEQGDSAMYLCASTPQGGGSTDTQYFGPGTRLTVL.

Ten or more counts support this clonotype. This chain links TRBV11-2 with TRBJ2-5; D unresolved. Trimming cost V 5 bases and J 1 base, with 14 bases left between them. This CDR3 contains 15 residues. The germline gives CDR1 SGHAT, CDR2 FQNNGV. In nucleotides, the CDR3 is TGTGCCAGCAGCCCCATAGGCGCCAGCCAAGAGACCCAGTACTTC. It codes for CASSPIGASQETQYF.

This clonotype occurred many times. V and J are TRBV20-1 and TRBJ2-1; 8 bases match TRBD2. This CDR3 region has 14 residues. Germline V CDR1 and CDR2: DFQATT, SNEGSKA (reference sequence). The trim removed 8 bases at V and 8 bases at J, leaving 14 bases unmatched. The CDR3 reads CSTTAGTSYDEQFF. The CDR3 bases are TGCAGTACTACAGCCGGGACTAGTTACGATGAGCAGTTCTTC.

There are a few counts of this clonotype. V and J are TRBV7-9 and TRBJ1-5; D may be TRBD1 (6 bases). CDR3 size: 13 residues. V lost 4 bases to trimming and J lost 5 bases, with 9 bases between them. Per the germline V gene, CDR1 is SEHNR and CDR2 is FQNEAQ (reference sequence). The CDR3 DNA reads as TGTGCCAGCAGCTGGGACAACGATCAGCCCCAGCATTTT. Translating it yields CASSWDNDQPQHF. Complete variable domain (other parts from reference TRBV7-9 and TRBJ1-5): DTGVSQNPRHKITKRGQNVTFRCDPISEHNRLYWYRQTLGQGPEFLTYFQNEAQLEKSRLLSDRFSAERPKGSFSTLEIQRTEQGDSAMYLCASSWDNDQPQHFGDGTRLSIL.

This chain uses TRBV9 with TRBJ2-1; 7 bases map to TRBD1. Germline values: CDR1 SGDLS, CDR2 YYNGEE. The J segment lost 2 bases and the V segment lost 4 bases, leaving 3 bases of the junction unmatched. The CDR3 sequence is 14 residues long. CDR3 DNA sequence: TGTGCCAGCAGCAGGGGGCTGACCTACAATGAGCAGTTCTTC. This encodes CASSRGLTYNEQFF.

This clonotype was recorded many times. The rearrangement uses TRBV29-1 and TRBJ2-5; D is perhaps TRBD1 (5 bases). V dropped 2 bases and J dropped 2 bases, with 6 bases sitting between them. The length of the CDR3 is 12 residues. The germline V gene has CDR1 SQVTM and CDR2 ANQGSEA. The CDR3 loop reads CSVERQQETQYF. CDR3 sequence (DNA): TGCAGCGTTGAACGACAGCAAGAGACCCAGTACTTC.

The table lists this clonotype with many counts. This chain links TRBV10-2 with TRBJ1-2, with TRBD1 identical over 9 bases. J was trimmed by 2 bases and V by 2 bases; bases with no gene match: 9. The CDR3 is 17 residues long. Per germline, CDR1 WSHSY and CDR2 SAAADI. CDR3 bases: TGCGCCAGCAGTGAGCGAATGGGACAGGGAATGAACTATGGCTACACCTTC. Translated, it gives CASSERMGQGMNYGYTF.

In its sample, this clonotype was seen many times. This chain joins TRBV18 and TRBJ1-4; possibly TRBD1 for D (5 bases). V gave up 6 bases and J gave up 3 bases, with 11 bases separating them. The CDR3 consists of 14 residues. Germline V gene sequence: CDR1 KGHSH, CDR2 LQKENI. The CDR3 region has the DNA TGTGCCAGCTCCCCGACAGCCGCTAATGAAAAACTGTTTTTT. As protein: CASSPTAANEKLFF.

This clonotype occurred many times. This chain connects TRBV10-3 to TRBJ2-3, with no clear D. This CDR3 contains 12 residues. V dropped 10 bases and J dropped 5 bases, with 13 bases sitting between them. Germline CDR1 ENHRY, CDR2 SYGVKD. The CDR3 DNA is TGTGCCACCAGATATGCAGGAGATACGCAGTATTTT. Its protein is CATRYAGDTQYF.